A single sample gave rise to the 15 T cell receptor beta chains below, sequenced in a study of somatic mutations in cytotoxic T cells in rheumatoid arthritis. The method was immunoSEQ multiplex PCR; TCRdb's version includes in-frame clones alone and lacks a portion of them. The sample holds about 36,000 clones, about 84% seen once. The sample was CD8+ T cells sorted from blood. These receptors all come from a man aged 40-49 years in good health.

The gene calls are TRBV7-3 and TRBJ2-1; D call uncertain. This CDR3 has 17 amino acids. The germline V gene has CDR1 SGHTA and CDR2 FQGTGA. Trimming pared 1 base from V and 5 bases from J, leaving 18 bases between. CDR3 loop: CASSLIEGGIENNEQFF. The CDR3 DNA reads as TGTGCCAGCAGCTTAATAGAAGGTGGGATCGAAAACAATGAGCAGTTCTTC.

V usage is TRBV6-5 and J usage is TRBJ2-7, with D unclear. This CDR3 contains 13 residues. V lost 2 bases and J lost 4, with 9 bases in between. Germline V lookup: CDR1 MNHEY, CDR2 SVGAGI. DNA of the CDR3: TGTGCCAGCAGTTACCGTTCTCAGTACGAGCAGTACTTC. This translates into CASSYRSQYEQYF.

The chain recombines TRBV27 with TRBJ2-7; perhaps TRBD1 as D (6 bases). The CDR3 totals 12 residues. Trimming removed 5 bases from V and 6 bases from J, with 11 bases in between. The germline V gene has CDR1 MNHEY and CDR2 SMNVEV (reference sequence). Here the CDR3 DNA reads TGTGCCAGCAGTCTCACAGGGTCCGAGCAGTACTTC. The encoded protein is CASSLTGSEQYF.

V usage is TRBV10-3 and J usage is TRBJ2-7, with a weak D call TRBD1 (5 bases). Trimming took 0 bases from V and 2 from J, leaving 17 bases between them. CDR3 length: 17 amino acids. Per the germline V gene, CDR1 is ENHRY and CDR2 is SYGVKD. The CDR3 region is CAISESTDAAHTYEQYF. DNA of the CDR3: TGTGCCATCAGTGAGTCGACAGACGCTGCCCATACCTACGAGCAGTACTTC.

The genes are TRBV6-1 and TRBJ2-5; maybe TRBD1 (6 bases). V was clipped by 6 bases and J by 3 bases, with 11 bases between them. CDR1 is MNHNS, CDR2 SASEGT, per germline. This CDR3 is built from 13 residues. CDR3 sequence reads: CASRGAGKETQYF. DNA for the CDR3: TGTGCCAGCAGGGGGGCCGGGAAAGAGACCCAGTACTTC.

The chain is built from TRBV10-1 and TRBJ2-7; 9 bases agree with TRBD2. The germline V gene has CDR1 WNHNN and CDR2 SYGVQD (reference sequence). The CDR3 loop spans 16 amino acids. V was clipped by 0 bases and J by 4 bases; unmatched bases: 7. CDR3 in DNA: TGCGCCAGCAGTGAGTCTGGGGCGGGAGGGATGTACGAGCAGTACTTC. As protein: CASSESGAGGMYEQYF.

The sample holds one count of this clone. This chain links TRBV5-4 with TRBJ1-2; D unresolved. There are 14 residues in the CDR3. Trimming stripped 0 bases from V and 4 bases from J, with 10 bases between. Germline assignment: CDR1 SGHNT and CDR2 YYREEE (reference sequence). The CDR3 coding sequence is TGTGCCAGCAGCTTGGAGGGAGGGATCTATGGCTACACCTTC. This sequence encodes CASSLEGGIYGYTF.

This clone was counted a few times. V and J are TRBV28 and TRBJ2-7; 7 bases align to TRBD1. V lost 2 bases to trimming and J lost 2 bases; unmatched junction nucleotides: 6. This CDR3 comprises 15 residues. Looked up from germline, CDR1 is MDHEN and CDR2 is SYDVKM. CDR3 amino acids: CASSLGTEIPYEQYF. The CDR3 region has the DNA TGTGCCAGCAGTTTAGGGACAGAGATACCCTACGAGCAGTACTTC.

In DNA form, the CDR3 reads TGTGCCAGTAGTATCGGCGTGGGACTCCGAGGGAATGAGCAGTTCTTC. This encodes CASSIGVGLRGNEQFF. This chain joins TRBV19 and TRBJ2-1; a weak D match, TRBD2 (6 bases). From germline, CDR1 is LNHDA and CDR2 SQIVND (reference sequence). The CDR3 spans 16 residues. V lost 3 bases and J lost 7, with 19 bases in between.

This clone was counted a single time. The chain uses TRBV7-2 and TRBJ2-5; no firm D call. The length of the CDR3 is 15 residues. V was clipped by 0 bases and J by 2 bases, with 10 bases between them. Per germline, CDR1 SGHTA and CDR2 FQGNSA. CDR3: CASSLALAFQETQYF. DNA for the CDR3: TGTGCCAGCAGCTTAGCATTGGCGTTTCAAGAGACCCAGTACTTC.

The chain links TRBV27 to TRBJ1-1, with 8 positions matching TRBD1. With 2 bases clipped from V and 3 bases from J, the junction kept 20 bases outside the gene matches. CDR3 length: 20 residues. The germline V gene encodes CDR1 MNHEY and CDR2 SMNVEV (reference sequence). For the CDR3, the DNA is TGTGCCAGCAGTTTAGGGGCGTACGGTATTCAGGGGGCCTTCCACACTGAAGCTTTCTTT. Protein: CASSLGAYGIQGAFHTEAFF.

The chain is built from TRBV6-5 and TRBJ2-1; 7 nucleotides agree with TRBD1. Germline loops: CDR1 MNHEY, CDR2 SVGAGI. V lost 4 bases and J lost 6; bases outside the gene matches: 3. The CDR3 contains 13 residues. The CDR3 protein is CASSSYRGNEQFF. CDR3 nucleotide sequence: TGTGCCAGCAGTTCGTACAGGGGCAATGAGCAGTTCTTC.

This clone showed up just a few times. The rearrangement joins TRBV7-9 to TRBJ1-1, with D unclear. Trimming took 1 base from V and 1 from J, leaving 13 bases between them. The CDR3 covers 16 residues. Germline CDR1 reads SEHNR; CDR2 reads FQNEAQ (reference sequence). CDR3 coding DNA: TGTGCCAGCAGCTTAGTGGTTTTGGACGGGAACACTGAAGCTTTCTTT. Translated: CASSLVVLDGNTEAFF.

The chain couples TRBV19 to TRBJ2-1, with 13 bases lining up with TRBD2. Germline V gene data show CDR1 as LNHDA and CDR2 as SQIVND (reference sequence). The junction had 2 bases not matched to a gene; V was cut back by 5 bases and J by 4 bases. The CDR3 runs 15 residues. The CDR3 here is CASSGTSGDYNEQFF. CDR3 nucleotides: TGTGCCAGTAGTGGGACTAGCGGGGATTACAATGAGCAGTTCTTC. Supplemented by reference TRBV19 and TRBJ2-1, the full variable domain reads DGGITQSPKYLFRKEGQNVTLSCEQNLNHDAMYWYRQDPGQGLRLIYYSQIVNDFQKGDIAEGYSVSREKKESFPLTVTSAQKNPTAFYLCASSGTSGDYNEQFFGPGTRLTVL.

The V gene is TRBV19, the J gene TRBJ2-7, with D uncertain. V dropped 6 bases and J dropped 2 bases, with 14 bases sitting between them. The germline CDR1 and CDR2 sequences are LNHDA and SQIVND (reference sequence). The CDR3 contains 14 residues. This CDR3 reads CASSPSAPAYEQYF. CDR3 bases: TGTGCCAGTAGCCCATCTGCACCAGCCTACGAGCAGTACTTC.